This T cell receptor (beta chain) came from a study of CD8 T cells in ankylosing spondylitis. Trimming removed 5 bases from V and 2 bases from J, with 7 bases in between. From germline, CDR1 is MNHEY and CDR2 SMNVEV (reference sequence). CDR3 size: 13 residues. This clonotype was recorded a few times. As yet, its antigen is unknown. With molecular barcodes, quantitative 5'-RACE was used to make the TCR beta libraries. MiXCR, applied by TCRdb to the 5' RACE reads, yields one record per CDR3 protein. In the table there are 300,000 to 350,000 distinct CDR3 sequences, 14% to 15% of which are singletons. General study findings and limits: Earlier work had already found some motif variants in reactive arthritis synovial fluid and blood. Reports say disease-linked clones showed up significantly more in matched ankylosing spondylitis synovial fluid. Disease-linked clones displayed a CD8+ phenotype and appeared relatively rarely in peripheral blood.

Sequences were obtained from blood, either unsorted or a sorted T cell fraction (not recorded which). The J gene is TRBJ1-5, the V gene TRBV27; D gene uncertain. This receptor was identified in a male donor with ankylosing spondylitis or in good health (not recorded which). Written as DNA, the CDR3 is TGTGCCAGCAGTCCGCCTGGCAATCAGCCCCAGCATTTT. Its translation: CASSPPGNQPQHF.